This T cell receptor (beta chain) was identified during a study of vaccination effects on CD4 cells after COVID-19. Notes on this clone: No antigen is known for it.

Clones were sequenced by immunoSEQ multiplex PCR, and TCRdb holds only the in-frame ones, with some missing. This table holds roughly 70,000 clones, roughly 73% found once. Antigen-specific CD4+ T cells were first expanded with viral peptide pools by the ViraFEST assay and only then sequenced. After around nine days in culture, the CD4+ T cells were isolated. This individual tested PCR-positive for SARS-CoV-2 infection between March and December 2020. The CDR3 contains 14 residues. Germline V gene sequence: CDR1 SNHLY, CDR2 FYNNEI. With 3 bases removed from V and 10 bases from J, the gap between germline ends came to 16 bases.

This clonotype was sampled from a human donor who had a prior SARS-CoV-2 infection. The rearrangement links TRBV2 to TRBJ1-5; D possibly corresponds to TRBD1 (6 bases). Here the sequenced sample was CD4+ T cells from PBMCs cultured with HIV peptides, taken before COVID-19 vaccination. The subset here: HIV-1 Nef peptide pool negative control/reference culture. Written as DNA, the CDR3 is TGTGCCAGCAGTGATACCCAGGGGTCCCGACCCCAGCATTTT. Protein sequence: CASSDTQGSRPQHF.